This entry features one T cell receptor beta chain sequence. Antigen: not known. The sample originates from a study of CD8+CD57+ T cells in acquired aplastic anemia. Overall study findings and caveats: Patients and controls had in common 25 to 30 CD8+ CDR3 sequences.

Trimming took 11 bases from V and 9 from J, leaving 20 bases between them. This CDR3 has 14 residues. The germline CDR1 and CDR2 sequences are SGHAT and FQNNGV. Both TCR beta VDJ combination and CDR3 sequence profiling were carried out. Genomic DNA was the template for this profiling. TCRdb re-called the reads with MiXCR, one entry per CDR3 protein. The table includes some 410,000 distinct CDR3 sequences, about two thirds detected once. Sequenced: sorted CD4+, CD8+, or CD8+CD57+ T cells (not recorded which) from PBMCs. The gene calls are TRBV11-2 and TRBJ1-6; no firm D call. This clonotype was sampled from a human donor in good health, serving as a control. The CDR3 nucleotides are TGTGCCTGGCGGAATCCGCGACGGAGTTCACCCCTCCACTTT. This sequence encodes CAWRNPRRSSPLHF.